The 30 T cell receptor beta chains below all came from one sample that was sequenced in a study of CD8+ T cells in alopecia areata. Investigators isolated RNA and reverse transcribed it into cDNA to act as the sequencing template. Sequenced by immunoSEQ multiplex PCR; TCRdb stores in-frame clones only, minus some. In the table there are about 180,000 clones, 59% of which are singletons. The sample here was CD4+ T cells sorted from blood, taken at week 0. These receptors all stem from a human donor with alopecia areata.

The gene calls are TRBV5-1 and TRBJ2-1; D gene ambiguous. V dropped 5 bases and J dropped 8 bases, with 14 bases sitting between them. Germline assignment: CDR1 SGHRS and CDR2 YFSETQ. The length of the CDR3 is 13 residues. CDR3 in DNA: TGCGCCAGCAGAAACACGCTCTCGGATGAGCAGTTCTTC. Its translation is CASRNTLSDEQFF.

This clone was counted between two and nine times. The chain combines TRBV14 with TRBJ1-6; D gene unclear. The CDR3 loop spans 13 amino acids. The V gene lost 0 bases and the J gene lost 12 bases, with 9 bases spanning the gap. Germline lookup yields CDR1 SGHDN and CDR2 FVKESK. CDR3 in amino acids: CASSQESNRPLHF. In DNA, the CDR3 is TGTGCCAGCAGCCAAGAATCGAACCGACCCCTCCACTTT.

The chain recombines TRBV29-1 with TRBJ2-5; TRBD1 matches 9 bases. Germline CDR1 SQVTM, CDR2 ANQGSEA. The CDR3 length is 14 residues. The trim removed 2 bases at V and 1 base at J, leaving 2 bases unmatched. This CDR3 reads CSVERDRVQETQYF. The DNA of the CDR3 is TGCAGCGTTGAACGGGACAGGGTCCAAGAGACCCAGTACTTC.

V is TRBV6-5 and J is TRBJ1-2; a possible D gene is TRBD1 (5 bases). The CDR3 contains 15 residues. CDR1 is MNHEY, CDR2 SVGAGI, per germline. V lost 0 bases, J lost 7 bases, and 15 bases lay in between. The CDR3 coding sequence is TGTGCCAGCAGTTACTCGATTCAGGACATAGTTGGCTACACCTTC. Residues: CASSYSIQDIVGYTF.

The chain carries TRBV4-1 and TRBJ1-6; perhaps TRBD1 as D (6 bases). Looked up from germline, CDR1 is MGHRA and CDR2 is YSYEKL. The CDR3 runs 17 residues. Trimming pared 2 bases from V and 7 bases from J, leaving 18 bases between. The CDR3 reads CASSQQAPGVRNSPLHF. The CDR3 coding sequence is TGCGCCAGCAGCCAACAGGCGCCAGGGGTGCGGAATTCACCCCTCCACTTT.

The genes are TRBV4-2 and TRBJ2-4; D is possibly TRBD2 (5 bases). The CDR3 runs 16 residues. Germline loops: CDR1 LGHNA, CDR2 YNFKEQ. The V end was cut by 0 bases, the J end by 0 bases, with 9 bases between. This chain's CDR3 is CASSQDFGLAKNIQYF. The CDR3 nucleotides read TGTGCCAGCAGCCAAGATTTCGGACTAGCCAAAAACATTCAGTACTTC.

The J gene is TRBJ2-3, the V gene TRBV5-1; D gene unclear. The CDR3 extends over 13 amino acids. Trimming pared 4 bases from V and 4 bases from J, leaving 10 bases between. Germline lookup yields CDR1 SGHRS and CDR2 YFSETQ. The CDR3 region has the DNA TGCGCCAGCAGCGACCTAATGGCAGATACGCAGTATTTT. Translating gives CASSDLMADTQYF.

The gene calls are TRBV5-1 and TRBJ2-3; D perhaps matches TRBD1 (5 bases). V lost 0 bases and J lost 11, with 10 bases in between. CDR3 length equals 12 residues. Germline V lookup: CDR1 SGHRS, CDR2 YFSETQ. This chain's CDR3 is CASSLDTQGQYF. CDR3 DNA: TGCGCCAGCAGCTTGGATACGCAGGGGCAGTATTTT. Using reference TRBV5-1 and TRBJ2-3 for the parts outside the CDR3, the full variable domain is KAGVTQTPRYLIKTRGQQVTLSCSPISGHRSVSWYQQTPGQGLQFLFEYFSETQRNKGNFPGRFSGRQFSNSRSEMNVSTLELGDSALYLCASSLDTQGQYFGPGTRLTVL.

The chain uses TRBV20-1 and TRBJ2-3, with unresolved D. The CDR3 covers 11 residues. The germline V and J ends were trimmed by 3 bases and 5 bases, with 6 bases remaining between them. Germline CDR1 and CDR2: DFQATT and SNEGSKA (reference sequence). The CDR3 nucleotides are TGCAGTGCTAGTTGGTTAGATACGCAGTATTTT. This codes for CSASWLDTQYF.

This CDR3 is CASSLDGTNQPQHF. Here the CDR3 DNA reads TGTGCCAGCAGCCTGGATGGAACAAATCAGCCCCAGCATTTT. This chain joins TRBV7-2 and TRBJ1-5, with D hard to call. This CDR3 is built from 14 residues. Germline CDR1 is SGHTA and CDR2 is FQGNSA. Trimming removed 5 bases from V and 4 bases from J, with 12 bases in between.

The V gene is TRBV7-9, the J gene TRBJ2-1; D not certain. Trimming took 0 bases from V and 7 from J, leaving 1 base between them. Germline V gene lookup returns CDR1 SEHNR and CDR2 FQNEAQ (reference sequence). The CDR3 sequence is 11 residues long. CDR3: CASSLANEQFF. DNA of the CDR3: TGTGCCAGCAGCTTAGCAAATGAGCAGTTCTTC.

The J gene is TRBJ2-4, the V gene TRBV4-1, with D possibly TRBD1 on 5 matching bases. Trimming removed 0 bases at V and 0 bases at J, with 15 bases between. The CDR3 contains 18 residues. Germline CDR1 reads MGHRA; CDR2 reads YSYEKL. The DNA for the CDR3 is TGCGCCAGCAGCCAAGAGTTGCGACAGCTGTTAGCCAAAAACATTCAGTACTTC. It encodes CASSQELRQLLAKNIQYF.

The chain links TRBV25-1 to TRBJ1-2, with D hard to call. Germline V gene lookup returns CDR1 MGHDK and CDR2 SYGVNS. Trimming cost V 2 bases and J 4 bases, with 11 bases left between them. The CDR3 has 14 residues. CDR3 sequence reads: CASSEKSRAYGYTF. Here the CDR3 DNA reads TGTGCCAGCAGTGAAAAGTCCCGCGCCTATGGCTACACCTTC.

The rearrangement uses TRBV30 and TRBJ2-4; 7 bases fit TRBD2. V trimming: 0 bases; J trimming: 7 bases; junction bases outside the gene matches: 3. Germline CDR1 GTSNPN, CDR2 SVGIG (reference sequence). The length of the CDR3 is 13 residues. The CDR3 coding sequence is TGTGCCTGGAGTGTAACTAGCGATAACATTCAGTACTTC. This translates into CAWSVTSDNIQYF.

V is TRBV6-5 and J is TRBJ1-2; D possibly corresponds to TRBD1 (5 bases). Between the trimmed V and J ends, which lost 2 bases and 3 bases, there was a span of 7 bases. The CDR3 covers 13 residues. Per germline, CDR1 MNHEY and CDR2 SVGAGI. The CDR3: CASSYGRDYGYTF. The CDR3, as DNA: TGTGCCAGCAGTTACGGCAGGGACTATGGCTACACCTTC.

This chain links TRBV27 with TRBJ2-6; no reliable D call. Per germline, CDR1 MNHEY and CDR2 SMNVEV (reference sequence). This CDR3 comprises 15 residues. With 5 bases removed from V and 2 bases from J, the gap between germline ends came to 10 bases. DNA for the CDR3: TGTGCCAGCAGTCCCCTTGGGGCTGGGGCCAACGTCCTGACTTTC. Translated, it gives CASSPLGAGANVLTF.

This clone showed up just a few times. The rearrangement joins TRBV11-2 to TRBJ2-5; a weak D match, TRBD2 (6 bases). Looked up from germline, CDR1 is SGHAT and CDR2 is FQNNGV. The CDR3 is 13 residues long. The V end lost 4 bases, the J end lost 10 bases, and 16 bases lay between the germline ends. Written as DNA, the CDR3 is TGTGCCAGCAGCTGGGGGACTTTAGTGAACCAGTACTTC. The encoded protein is CASSWGTLVNQYF. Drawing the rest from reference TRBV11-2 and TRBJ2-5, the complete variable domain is EAGVAQSPRYKIIEKRQSVAFWCNPISGHATLYWYQQILGQGPKLLIQFQNNGVVDDSQLPKDRFSAERLKGVDSTLKIQPAKLEDSAVYLCASSWGTLVNQYFGPGTRLLVL.

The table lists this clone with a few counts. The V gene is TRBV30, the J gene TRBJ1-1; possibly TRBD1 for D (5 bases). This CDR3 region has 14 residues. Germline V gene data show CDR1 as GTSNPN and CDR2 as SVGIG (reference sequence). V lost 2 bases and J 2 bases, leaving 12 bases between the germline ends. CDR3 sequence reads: CAWSREQANTEAFF. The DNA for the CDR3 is TGTGCCTGGAGTCGGGAACAGGCCAACACTGAAGCTTTCTTT.

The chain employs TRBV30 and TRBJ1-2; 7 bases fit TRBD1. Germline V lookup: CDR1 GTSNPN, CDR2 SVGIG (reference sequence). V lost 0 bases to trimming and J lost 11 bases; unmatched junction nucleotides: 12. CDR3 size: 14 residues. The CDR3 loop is CAWSVGTARTEYTF. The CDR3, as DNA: TGTGCCTGGAGTGTAGGGACAGCCCGGACGGAATACACCTTC. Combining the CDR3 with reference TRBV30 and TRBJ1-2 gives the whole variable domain SQTIHQWPATLVQPVGSPLSLECTVEGTSNPNLYWYRQAAGRGLQLLFYSVGIGQISSEVPQNLSASRPQDRQFILSSKKLLLSDSGFYLCAWSVGTARTEYTFGSGTRLTVV.

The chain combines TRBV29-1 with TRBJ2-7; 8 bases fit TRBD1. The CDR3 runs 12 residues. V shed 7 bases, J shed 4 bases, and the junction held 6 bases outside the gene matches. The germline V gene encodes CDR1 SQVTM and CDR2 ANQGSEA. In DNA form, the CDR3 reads TGCAGCGCCGGGACAGGACTATACGAGCAGTACTTC. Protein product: CSAGTGLYEQYF.

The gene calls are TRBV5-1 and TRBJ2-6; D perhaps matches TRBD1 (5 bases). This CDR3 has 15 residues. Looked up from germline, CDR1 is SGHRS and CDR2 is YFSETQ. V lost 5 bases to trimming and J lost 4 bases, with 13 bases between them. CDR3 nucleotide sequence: TGCGCCAGCAGTCGCCAGGGTCCGGGGGCCAACGTCCTGACTTTC. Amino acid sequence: CASSRQGPGANVLTF. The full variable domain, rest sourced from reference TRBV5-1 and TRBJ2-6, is KAGVTQTPRYLIKTRGQQVTLSCSPISGHRSVSWYQQTPGQGLQFLFEYFSETQRNKGNFPGRFSGRQFSNSRSEMNVSTLELGDSALYLCASSRQGPGANVLTFGAGSRLTVL.

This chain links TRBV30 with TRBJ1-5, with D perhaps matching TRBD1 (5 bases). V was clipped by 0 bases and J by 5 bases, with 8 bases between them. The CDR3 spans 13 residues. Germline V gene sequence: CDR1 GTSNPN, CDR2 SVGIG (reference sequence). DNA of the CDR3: TGTGCCTGGAGTGTGCAGGGATATCAGCCCCAGCATTTT. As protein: CAWSVQGYQPQHF.

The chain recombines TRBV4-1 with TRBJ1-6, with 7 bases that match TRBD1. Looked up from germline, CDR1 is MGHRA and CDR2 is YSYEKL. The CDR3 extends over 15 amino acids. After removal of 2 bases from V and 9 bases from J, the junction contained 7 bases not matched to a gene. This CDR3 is CASSQLDRLGSPLHF. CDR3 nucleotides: TGCGCCAGCAGCCAATTGGACAGGTTAGGTTCACCCCTCCACTTT.

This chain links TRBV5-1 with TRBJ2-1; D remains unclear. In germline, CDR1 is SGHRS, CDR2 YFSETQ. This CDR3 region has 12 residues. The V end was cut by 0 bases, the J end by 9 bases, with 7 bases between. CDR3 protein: CASSLEWGEQFF. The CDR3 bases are TGCGCCAGCAGCTTGGAGTGGGGTGAGCAGTTCTTC.

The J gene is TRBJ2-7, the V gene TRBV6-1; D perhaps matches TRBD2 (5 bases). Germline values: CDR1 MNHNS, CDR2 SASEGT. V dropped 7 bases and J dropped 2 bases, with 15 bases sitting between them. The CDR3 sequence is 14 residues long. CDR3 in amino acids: CASKAVTGTYEQYF. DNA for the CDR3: TGTGCCAGCAAGGCGGTGACGGGGACCTACGAGCAGTACTTC.

The CDR3 nucleotides are TGTGCCTGGAGGGTATGGGGCCGGAATGAAAAACTGTTTTTT. The encoded protein is CAWRVWGRNEKLFF. J is TRBJ1-4 and V is TRBV30, with D tentatively TRBD1 (5 bases). V was shortened by 3 bases and J by 5 bases, with 13 bases between the two germline ends. The germline gives CDR1 GTSNPN, CDR2 SVGIG (reference sequence). The CDR3 loop spans 14 amino acids.

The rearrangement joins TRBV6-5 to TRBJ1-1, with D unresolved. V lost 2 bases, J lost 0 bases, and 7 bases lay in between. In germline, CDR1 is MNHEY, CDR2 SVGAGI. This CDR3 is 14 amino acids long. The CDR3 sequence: CASSYDGLNTEAFF. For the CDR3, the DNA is TGTGCCAGCAGTTACGACGGCCTGAACACTGAAGCTTTCTTT.

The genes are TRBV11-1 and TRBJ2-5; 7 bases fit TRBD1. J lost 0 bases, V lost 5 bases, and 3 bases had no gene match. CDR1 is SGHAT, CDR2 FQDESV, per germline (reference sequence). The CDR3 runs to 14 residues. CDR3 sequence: CASSKDRDQETQYF. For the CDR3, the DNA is TGTGCCAGCAGCAAAGACAGGGACCAAGAGACCCAGTACTTC.

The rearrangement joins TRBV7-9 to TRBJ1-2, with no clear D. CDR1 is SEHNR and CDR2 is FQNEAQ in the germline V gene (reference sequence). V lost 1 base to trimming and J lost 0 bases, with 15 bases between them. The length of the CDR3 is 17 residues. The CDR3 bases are TGTGCCAGCAGCTTAGTGGGGTCAGGCCTCGCTAACTATGGCTACACCTTC. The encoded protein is CASSLVGSGLANYGYTF.

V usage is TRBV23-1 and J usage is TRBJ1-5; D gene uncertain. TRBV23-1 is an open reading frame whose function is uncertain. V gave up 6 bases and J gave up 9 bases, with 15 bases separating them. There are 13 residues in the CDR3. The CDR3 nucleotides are TGCGCCAGCAGCCCTGTATCAAGCAGGCCCCAGCATTTT. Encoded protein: CASSPVSSRPQHF.